The entry that follows covers one T cell receptor (beta chain) sequence. Its cognate antigen has yet to be identified. No much larger clonotype is one base removed from it; base qualities were not supplied. V has 6 bases trimmed and J has 7 bases trimmed; junction bases matching no gene number 1. The CDR3 goes from the cysteine to the phenylalanine over 11 residues. CDR3 DNA only is kept here, 33 bases in frame from base 1. Based on the germline V gene, the CDR1 and CDR2 sequences are SNHLY and FYNNEI. The data belong to a study of cytomegalovirus exposure and HLA in healthy donors (dated by TCRdb to between 2016 and 2019). About the investigation overall: An earlier analysis of fewer than 750 of the donors reported 250 to 350 Gb of sequence data and 117 million unique TCR beta sequences obtained from some 170 million T cells. An early release covering just under 650 HLA-typed donors comprised approximately 290 gigabases of sequencing data and tens of millions of unique TCR sequences. The genetic ancestry cluster associated with self-reported Caucasian donors included around four fifths of the approximately 410 genotyped donors. The aim of the study was to test whether cataloging public T cell receptors could identify signatures of past pathogen exposure. Using immunosequencing, the study profiled T cell repertoires from 666 subjects and related those repertoires to cytomegalovirus serostatus. Besides the first cohort of roughly 700 subjects, a separate validation cohort made up of some 110 different subjects was used. To predict cytomegalovirus infection status, the study brought together high-throughput TCR immunosequencing, statistical association of individual TCRs with disease status, and machine learning. In a later analysis, previously published TCR beta repertoires from hundreds of donors were re-analyzed and high-resolution HLA genotyping was added so that TCR occurrence patterns could be studied. Rather than using new phenotypic data, the later analysis identified candidate immune exposures from TCR beta sequences and from how often those sequences occurred across donors. To decide whether each TCR beta V gene segment behaved as functional or pseudogenic, an earlier analysis of fewer than 750 of the donors relied on high-throughput TCR beta sequencing. Alongside the repertoire data, information on donor age, sex, ethnicity and CMV serostatus was compiled. A later genetic analysis used genome-wide SNP genotypes for about three fifths of the roughly 700 donors, treating that subset as a discovery cohort. All discovery cohort repertoires had been generated on a single sequencing platform. HLA typing included class I and class II loci at four-digit resolution. The number of typed donors differed by locus: roughly 620-640 for A, B, C, DRB1 and DQB1; some 500 for DQA1; 600 to 610 for DPA1; and about 450 for DPB1. Roughly 5 DR-DQ haplotypes were handled as single units for association and clustering, since linkage in the cohort was strong. On average, 235,054 unique TCR beta nucleotide sequences were sequenced per donor among some 430 genotyped donors of the cohort, with 15% to 20% of those sequences being non-productive.

The cohort was made up of roughly 670 healthy bone marrow donors. At the time of sampling, every cohort member was nominally healthy, though immune exposures that went unrecorded were likely present. The donor tested CMV seropositive, placing the donor among the roughly 270 seropositive members of the cohort. A peripheral blood sample was provided by each donor, and peripheral blood mononuclear cells were used for TCR beta sequencing. The Qiagen DNeasy Blood Extraction Kit was used to extract genomic DNA from the blood cell samples. Broader findings and caveats from the paper: Some IMGT-functional V segments, including TRBV6-2 and TRBV6-3, could not be distinguished by the 87-base-pair reads and were therefore excluded. Because counts were too low, around 17 rarely observed V segments, including chromosome 9 orphons, were left out of the earlier analysis of a few hundred of the donors. V-gene and J-gene trimming of TCR beta chains was associated with a missense DCLRE1C variant in a later genetic analysis, and the association was replicated in an independent cohort. When HLA alleles, especially DR and DQ, strongly co-occurred, attributing TCR associations to individual alleles was difficult. In vitro tests confirmed that three of the cytomegalovirus-associated TCR beta chains recognize cytomegalovirus antigens. According to a later analysis, parvovirus B19, influenza, CMV and Epstein-Barr virus appeared linked to several top co-occurrence clusters. Sequencing depth was assumed to be roughly uniform across donors in the presence/absence analyses, though that assumption may not hold. A later genetic analysis reported fewer N-insertions in productive TCRs among donors in an Asian-associated ancestry cluster than the roughly 720-donor mean. At a false discovery rate of 0.05, a later analysis linked around 15,000 TCR beta sequences to specific HLA alleles. In an earlier analysis of approximately 600 of the donors, most TCR beta V segments were observed in productive rearrangements about 90% or about 30% of the time, broadly matching IMGT annotations. A later analysis found that most CMV-associated TCR beta chains appeared HLA-restricted, with HLA associations seemingly driven largely by CMV exposure. According to a later analysis, TCR association rates differed among HLA loci, with DRB1 alleles showing the most associated TCRs and HLA-C alleles showing the fewest. Correlated functional status among segregating V segments might reflect linkage disequilibrium, but an unknown experimental factor could not be ruled out. Only TCR beta chains were sequenced in this cohort, and the absence of alpha or paired-chain data limited detectable features. Because HLA typing was missing for some donors at each locus, association tests included only the typed subset. A further reported finding was that TCR beta sequences accurately predicted the HLA-A and HLA-B alleles for most subjects in the first cohort. A cluster of highly shared sequence variants was judged likely to be a technical artifact of the sequencing pipeline. Cytomegalovirus status was reported to be diagnosed by the classifier with high specificity and sensitivity in both the original and validation cohorts. While some public TCRs were present in many individuals, most TCR sequences turned up only very rarely across donors. The authors suggested that the approach could potentially be extended to other disease states and immunological phenotypes. In a later analysis, HLA-associated TCR beta chains were found to be more clonally expanded and to have lower generation probabilities than equally common non-associated chains. In the study, around 160 TCR beta chains were listed as associated with cytomegalovirus. CMV serostatus was the only immune exposure information available for the cohort.

The library came from the immunoSEQ multiplex PCR assay. The multiplex PCR relied on a mix of 60 forward primers for TCR Vbeta segments and 13 reverse primers for TCR Jbeta segments. The CDR3 region of rearranged TCR beta genes was amplified from genomic DNA by a multiplex PCR assay. The Illumina HiSeq System was used to sequence the amplified TCR beta libraries as 87-base-pair reads. As for the authors' bioinformatics: Across the 500 to 700 repertoires, a later analysis counted 75 million to 90 million unique TCR beta chains, 9 million to 14 million of which were shared by at least two donors. Raw reads were error-corrected and collapsed into unique sequences by a nearest-neighbor algorithm in which closely related sequences were merged to remove PCR and sequencing errors. To assign V, D and J gene segments, CDR3 sequences were aligned to IMGT reference sequences. For a sequence to be retained, a match of at least six nucleotides to both a V gene segment and a J gene segment was required. Rearrangements were called productive when the CDR3 lacked stop codons and stayed in frame with V and J; all others were non-productive. Following IMGT convention, CDR3 was defined as the stretch from the second conserved V-encoded cysteine to the conserved J-encoded phenylalanine. In an earlier analysis of 550 to 650 of the donors, sequences lacking an unambiguous match to a single V gene segment were excluded. An earlier analysis of under 750 of the donors called V segments functional above 56.7% productive rearrangements and segregating when the between-donor standard deviation exceeded 5%. A statistical classification framework was built for diagnosing cytomegalovirus status from the catalog of TCR beta chain sequences. In a later analysis, V and J genes were assigned by comparing TCR nucleotide sequences against IMGT/GENE-DB human TR gene sequences. The TCRdist pipeline was used in a later analysis to assign CDR3 sequences and most-parsimonious VDJ recombination scenarios. In a later analysis, each TCR beta chain was defined by its CDR3 amino acid sequence together with its V-gene family, and reads lacking a unique V-gene family were excluded. As a way to deal with suspected cross-contamination and a sequencing artifact, a later analysis dropped 450 to 600 nucleotide sequences that were highly shared and had low generation probability. A later analysis calculated a clonal expansion index for each public chain from normalized within-repertoire ranks of inferred template counts. In a later analysis, generation probabilities were computed using a VDJ recombination model fitted to out-of-frame rearrangements, and the results were checked against IGoR. In a later analysis, hypergeometric tests were used to score TCR-TCR, TCR-HLA and TCR-CMV co-occurrence, with a repertoire-size bias correction applied to TCR pairs. To estimate false discovery rates, a later analysis permuted the HLA or CMV assignments 20 times. In a later analysis, co-occurring TCRs were grouped using DBSCAN, with TCRdist sequence similarity added in when clustering inside HLA-allele-positive subsets. Repertoires with fewer than 30,000 or more than 120,000 public chains were left out of co-occurrence clustering, as were a handful of repertoires with anomalous nucleotide sharing. TCRdb provides this immuneACCESS table in a form limited to in-frame rearrangements. Some clones are lacking; in checked studies, under half of them reflect an unresolved V gene, and why the rest are absent is not known. The V and J calls and clone size come from that table; D and trimming were worked out from the DNA. Recorded for this sample are some 100,000 clones; roughly 60% of them occurred a single time. The top ten constitute about 5% of the sample.

The sequenced material came from PBMCs. This receptor was obtained from a woman aged 25-40 years in good health and CMV-seropositive. The sequence links TRBV2 to TRBJ2-5; the junction holds 8 bases that match TRBD2. The DNA is TGTGCCAGCAGCGGGGGGGGGACCCAGTACTTC. Its amino acids are CASSGGGTQYF. Here the CDR3 is joined to the reference TRBV2 and TRBJ2-5 genes, and the full variable domain is: EPEVTQTPSHQVTQMGQEVILRCVPISNHLYFYWYRQILGQKVEFLVSFYNNEISEKSEIFDDQFSVERPDGSNFTLKIRSTKLEDSAMYFCASSGGGTQYFGPGTRLLVL.